This T cell receptor (beta chain) was sequenced during a study of chemoradiotherapy in HPV16-positive cancers. At the level of the study: Candidate HPV-specific clones and shared TCR motifs came from two HPV16-positive patients. Broader study findings: Candidate HPV-specific clones and E7-related TCR motifs grew in tumor during treatment.

Sequenced by immunoSEQ multiplex PCR; TCRdb stores in-frame clones only, minus some. The sample carries around 62,000 clones, about 88% recorded once. Trimming removed 5 bases from V and 2 bases from J; junction bases left unmatched: 3. Germline V gene sequence: CDR1 SGHVS, CDR2 FNYEAQ. The CDR3 totals 13 residues. This clone was seen a handful of times. Its antigen is unidentified. This clonotype was obtained from a human donor with HPV-associated anogenital cancer. The J gene is TRBJ2-7, the V gene TRBV7-6, with TRBD1 identical over 7 bases. The source was blood, collected from a patient who underwent chemoradiotherapy. This CDR3 is CASSHGQAYEQYF. In DNA, the CDR3 is TGTGCCAGCAGCCACGGACAGGCCTACGAGCAGTACTTC.